A single sample is the source of the 9 T cell receptor beta chains below, sequenced in a study of blood T cell repertoires in COVID-19. Profiling relied on immunoSEQ multiplex PCR, and the TCRdb table lists in-frame clones only, not all of them. The profile covers over 200,000 clones, with over 65% appearing a single time and 3.3% taken by the ten largest. Sample: peripheral blood. The receptors originated from a woman older than 75 with acute or convalescent COVID-19.

The chain employs TRBV5-6 and TRBJ2-5; TRBD1 matches 7 bases. With 2 bases clipped from V and 5 bases from J, the junction kept 9 bases outside the gene matches. Germline CDR1 reads SGHDT; CDR2 reads YYEEEE. CDR3 size: 15 residues. The CDR3 DNA reads TGTGCCAGCAGCTTCGGAGACAGGGATCGGGAGACCCAGTACTTC. Translating it yields CASSFGDRDRETQYF.

The chain employs TRBV9 and TRBJ1-4; 8 bases are shared with TRBD1. This CDR3 has 16 residues. CDR1 is SGDLS and CDR2 is YYNGEE in the germline V gene. V shed 3 bases and J 3 bases; nucleotides not matched to a gene: 7. In DNA form, the CDR3 reads TGTGCCAGCAGCGCAAAGCAGGGGGCGGCTAATGAAAAACTGTTTTTT. Amino acids: CASSAKQGAANEKLFF. The full variable domain, with the rest looked up from reference TRBV9 and TRBJ1-4, is DSGVTQTPKHLITATGQRVTLRCSPRSGDLSVYWYQQSLDQGLQFLIQYYNGEERAKGNILERFSAQQFPDLHSELNLSSLELGDSALYFCASSAKQGAANEKLFFGSGTQLSVL.

The chain is built from TRBV19 and TRBJ1-4; 8 positions match TRBD1. There are 15 residues in the CDR3. Germline V gene data show CDR1 as LNHDA and CDR2 as SQIVND (reference sequence). V was pared by 7 bases and J by 3 bases, with 7 bases of the junction left unmatched. CDR3 bases: TGTGCCAGTAACCGCAGACAGGGGCCTAATGAAAAACTGTTTTTT. Amino acid sequence: CASNRRQGPNEKLFF. Looking up the rest from reference TRBV19 and TRBJ1-4 gives the full variable domain: DGGITQSPKYLFRKEGQNVTLSCEQNLNHDAMYWYRQDPGQGLRLIYYSQIVNDFQKGDIAEGYSVSREKKESFPLTVTSAQKNPTAFYLCASNRRQGPNEKLFFGSGTQLSVL.

This chain joins TRBV19 and TRBJ1-1; D uncertain. Per the germline V gene, CDR1 is LNHDA and CDR2 is SQIVND (reference sequence). There are 15 residues in the CDR3. V was trimmed by 6 bases and J by 0 bases, leaving 14 bases between them. Written as DNA, the CDR3 is TGTGCCAGTAGGCCAGTCCATACAATGAACACTGAAGCTTTCTTT. Encoded protein: CASRPVHTMNTEAFF.

J is TRBJ2-1 and V is TRBV18; the D gene is possibly TRBD2 (6 bases). Trimming left V 3 bases short and J 8 bases short, with 17 bases between. The CDR3 has 15 residues. Germline V gene sequence: CDR1 KGHSH, CDR2 LQKENI. The DNA of the CDR3 is TGTGCCAGCTCACCGGGGTGGGGTAGCGGCCATGAGCAGTTCTTC. Translating gives CASSPGWGSGHEQFF.

The J gene is TRBJ1-5, the V gene TRBV18, with 8 positions matching TRBD1. Germline CDR1 reads KGHSH; CDR2 reads LQKENI. V lost 2 bases and J lost 6; bases outside the gene matches: 9. The CDR3 has 16 amino acids. The CDR3 reads CASSPEGQAPSQPQHF. The CDR3 coding sequence is TGTGCCAGCTCACCAGAGGGACAGGCGCCGAGTCAGCCCCAGCATTTT.

Here the CDR3 reads CAWSRAYEQYF. The CDR3 region has the DNA TGTGCCTGGTCCAGGGCCTACGAGCAGTACTTC. This chain links TRBV30 with TRBJ2-7, with D possibly TRBD1 on 5 matching bases. CDR1 is GTSNPN, CDR2 SVGIG, per germline (reference sequence). There are 11 residues in the CDR3. Trimming took 5 bases from V and 2 from J, leaving 7 bases between them.

The chain links TRBV7-9 to TRBJ2-5, with D unclear. This CDR3 is 14 amino acids long. The V end was cut by 3 bases, the J end by 2 bases, with 10 bases between. CDR1 and CDR2 from the germline V gene are SEHNR and FQNEAQ (reference sequence). CDR3 in amino acids: CASSFFAGQETQYF. DNA for the CDR3: TGTGCCAGCAGCTTCTTCGCAGGACAAGAGACCCAGTACTTC.

The chain is built from TRBV18 and TRBJ2-5; no clear D. V was shortened by 2 bases and J by 5 bases, with 18 bases between the two germline ends. Per germline, CDR1 KGHSH and CDR2 LQKENI. This CDR3 region has 16 residues. CDR3 nucleotide sequence: TGTGCCAGCTCACCAAGGCCAGGTGGTACCAAGGAGACCCAGTACTTC. This sequence encodes CASSPRPGGTKETQYF.